The 30 T cell receptor delta chains below come from one sample, sequenced in a study of gamma-delta chains in newborns, infants, children (dated by TCRdb to between 2017 and 2020). TCRdb records Illumina MiSeq as the sequencer. TCRdb reanalyzed the public reads with the CATT caller, and identical DNA sequences were merged afterwards. For this sample there are some 5,000 delta-chain clones; around 3% appear just once. The ten largest clones represent over 12% of the sample. What was sequenced was blood. These TCRs come from a child who was a newborn, infant or young child, either healthy, febrile or measles-vaccinated (not recorded which).

This clone was recorded a few times. Just one base apart from a much larger clone, this may be a read error. This chain links TRDV2 with TRDJ3; 10 bases line up with TRDD3. The CDR3 totals 20 residues. Germline CDR1 reads GEAIGNYY; CDR2 reads EKD. V shed 3 bases, J shed 2 bases, and the junction held 12 bases outside the gene matches. Written as DNA, the CDR3 is TGTGCCTGTGACCAAACAGTACTGGGGGATGCGGCCTGGGACACCCGACAGATGTTTTTC. This encodes CACDQTVLGDAAWDTRQMFF.

With respect to this clone: Since a far larger clone is one base different, this is likely a read error. At the DNA level, this CDR3 is encoded by other sequences in the same sample as well. The CDR3 region has the DNA TGTGCCTGCGACGCTGCTGGGGGATACTCCTGGGACACCCGACAGATGTTTTTC. It specifies CACDAAGGYSWDTRQMFF. The rearrangement links TRDV2 to TRDJ3, with 10 bases that match TRDD3. Germline values: CDR1 GEAIGNYY, CDR2 EKD. The CDR3 is 18 residues long. The V and J ends lost 7 bases and 0 bases, in that order; junction bases with no gene match: 8.

Of note for this clone: Translating this DNA gives a protein that differs at residue 7 from the TCRdb one, which belongs to a much larger clone; a read error is likely, and the protein shown is this translation. V usage is TRDV1 and J usage is TRDJ2, with D perhaps matching TRDD3 (6 bases). The CDR3 covers 16 residues. Germline-derived CDR1 and CDR2 are TSWWSYY and QGS. V gave up 7 bases and J gave up 3 bases, with 18 bases separating them. The CDR3 loop is CALDEADRDMTAQLFF. The CDR3 DNA is TGTGCTCTTGATGAGGCCGACCGGGATATGACAGCACAACTCTTCTTT.

This clone came up many times. A far larger clone is one base from this, pointing to a likely read error. The CDR3 region is CACDIPGDTDKLIF. The CDR3 DNA follows: TGTGCCTGTGACATACCGGGGGACACCGATAAACTCATCTTT. The genes are TRDV2 and TRDJ1; possible D gene TRDD3, 5 bases. Germline V lookup: CDR1 GEAIGNYY, CDR2 EKD. This CDR3 has 14 amino acids. V was trimmed by 2 bases and J by 0 bases, leaving 9 bases between them.

Turning to this clone: TCRdb's protein for this DNA is that of a much larger clone and differs from the translation at residue 10, likely a read error; the protein shown is the DNA translation. This chain uses TRDV2 with TRDJ3; possible D gene TRDD3, 5 bases. Germline CDR1 and CDR2: GEAIGNYY and EKD. The CDR3 has 17 residues. This CDR3 reads CACAGGSSSLDTRQMFF. CDR3 DNA sequence: TGTGCCTGTGCCGGGGGGTCTAGCTCCTTGGACACCCGACAGATGTTTTTC.

As for this clone: TCRdb's entry gives the protein of a much larger clone, which mismatches this DNA's translation at residue 8, likely from a read error; the protein reported here is translated from the DNA. This chain joins TRDV2 and TRDJ3; D is uncertain. The CDR3 loop spans 18 amino acids. The V gene lost 3 bases and the J gene lost 1 base, with 15 bases spanning the gap. The V gene's germline CDR1 is GEAIGNYY and CDR2 EKD. The CDR3 here is CACDLRTRYSWDTRQMFF. The CDR3 DNA reads as TGTGCCTGTGACCTTCGTACTAGGTATTCCTGGGACACCCGACAGATGTTTTTC.

This clone is labeled as medium-sized. A read error is possible here, since a much larger clone lies one base away. The sample has other DNA sequences that encode this CDR3 too. The genes are TRDV2 and TRDJ2; the D gene is possibly TRDD3 (6 bases). The CDR3 has 14 amino acids. The V gene's germline CDR1 is GEAIGNYY and CDR2 EKD. The CDR3, as DNA: TGTGCCTGTGACATACTGGGTTTGACAGCACAGCTCTTCTTT. Amino acid sequence: CACDILGLTAQLFF.

This clone occurred a few times. The TCRdb protein comes from a much larger clone and disagrees with this DNA's translation at residue 13, likely due to a read error; the protein given here is derived from the DNA. This chain uses TRDV2 with TRDJ2; perhaps TRDD3 as D (6 bases). The germline gives CDR1 GEAIGNYY, CDR2 EKD. This CDR3 is 17 amino acids long. CDR3 DNA: TGTGCCTGTGACCCCATGGGGGCCGCCTCTTTGACAGTACAACTCTTCTTT. Protein: CACDPMGAASLTVQLFF.

By sample fraction, this clone is large. The sample holds other DNA sequences that translate to the same CDR3. The rearrangement uses TRDV2 and TRDJ3, with TRDD3 identical over 13 bases. CDR1 is GEAIGNYY and CDR2 is EKD in the germline V gene. The J segment lost 0 bases and the V segment lost 0 bases, leaving 4 bases of the junction unmatched. The CDR3 runs 20 residues. The CDR3 coding sequence is TGTGCCTGTGACACCGTACTGGGGGATACGAGCTCCTGGGACACCCGACAGATGTTTTTC. Translated, it gives CACDTVLGDTSSWDTRQMFF.

In its sample, this clone was seen a few times. The protein given by TCRdb reflects a much larger clone and differs at residue 10 from this DNA's translation, likely from a read error; the protein shown is the DNA's translation. Written as DNA, the CDR3 is TGTGCTCTTGGGAACGGGAGGATACACAATAAACTCATCTTT. Translating gives CALGNGRIHNKLIF. The rearrangement links TRDV1 to TRDJ1, with D possibly being TRDD3 (6 bases). The CDR3 sequence is 14 residues long. CDR1 TSWWSYY and CDR2 QGS come from the germline V gene. The germline V and J ends were trimmed by 5 bases and 6 bases, with 16 bases remaining between them.

This clone appeared a few times. The chain uses TRDV2 and TRDJ2, with TRDD3 identical over 12 bases. The germline V gene encodes CDR1 GEAIGNYY and CDR2 EKD. The trim removed 0 bases at V and 4 bases at J, leaving 11 bases unmatched. The CDR3 runs 19 residues. The CDR3 region is CACDTVHGWGIRETAQLFF. The CDR3 nucleotides read TGTGCCTGTGACACCGTTCATGGCTGGGGGATACGCGAGACAGCACAACTCTTCTTT.

Concerning this clone: One base separates it from a far larger clone, so it is likely a read error. This chain connects TRDV2 to TRDJ1, with TRDD3 identical over 9 bases. Germline-derived CDR1 and CDR2 are GEAIGNYY and EKD. This CDR3 region has 21 residues. V lost 0 bases and J lost 6; bases outside the gene matches: 25. CDR3 in amino acids: CACDTPPTGGTWGGQTNKLIF. In nucleotides, the CDR3 is TGTGCCTGTGACACCCCGCCTACTGGGGGAACCTGGGGGGGCCAGACCAATAAACTCATCTTT.

With respect to this clone: This may stem from a read error, because a much larger clone lies one nucleotide away. This same CDR3 is encoded by further DNA sequences in the sample. This chain joins TRDV2 and TRDJ3, with 10 bases fitting TRDD3. The CDR3 covers 14 residues. The germline gives CDR1 GEAIGNYY, CDR2 EKD. The CDR3 nucleotides read TGTGCCTGTGACCCACTCTTGGTGGGGGATACCATGTTCTTC. Protein product: CACDPLLVGDTMFF.

This clone occurred a few times. This probably arose from a read error, given a far larger clone one base away. The chain recombines TRDV2 with TRDJ3; 7 bases are shared with TRDD3. With 3 bases clipped from V and 0 bases from J, the junction kept 10 bases outside the gene matches. This CDR3 is built from 19 residues. Germline V gene lookup returns CDR1 GEAIGNYY and CDR2 EKD. CDR3 residues: CACDGGYAASSWDTRQMFF. Here the CDR3 DNA reads TGTGCCTGTGACGGCGGATACGCGGCGAGCTCCTGGGACACCCGACAGATGTTTTTC.

This clone was seen a few times. TCRdb attributes to this sequence the protein of a much larger clone, which differs from the DNA translation at residue 13; a read error is likely, and the protein displayed is translated from the DNA. This chain connects TRDV2 to TRDJ1; no definite D call. Germline loops: CDR1 GEAIGNYY, CDR2 EKD. The CDR3 is made up of 15 amino acids. The CDR3: CACDTAWNNTDKPIF. The DNA for the CDR3 is TGTGCCTGTGACACCGCGTGGAATAACACCGATAAACCCATCTTT.

This clone showed up just a few times. This likely stems from a read error, as it lies one base from a far larger clone. Other DNA sequences in the sample encode the same CDR3. The gene calls are TRDV2 and TRDJ2; 12 bases fit TRDD3. This CDR3 contains 20 residues. Germline assignment: CDR1 GEAIGNYY and CDR2 EKD. J gave up 8 bases and V 5 bases, and 23 bases lay outside the gene matches. CDR3 in amino acids: CACVPYWGILGSPQTAQLFF. The CDR3 DNA reads TGTGCCTGTGTACCGTACTGGGGGATACTTGGGAGTCCACAGACGGCACAACTCTTCTTT.

This clone counts as large (0.1 to 1%). Other nucleotide sequences in the sample specify the same CDR3. The CDR3 protein is CACDTGLGDTRPDKLIF. The CDR3 region has the DNA TGTGCCTGTGACACGGGTCTGGGGGATACGCGTCCCGATAAACTCATCTTT. This chain joins TRDV2 and TRDJ1; 12 bases align to TRDD3. The V and J ends lost 1 base and 3 bases, in that order; junction bases with no gene match: 8. This CDR3 contains 17 residues. Germline loops: CDR1 GEAIGNYY, CDR2 EKD.

On this clone itself: The protein TCRdb lists belongs to a much larger clone and differs from this DNA's translation at residue 16, which points to a read error; the protein shown is made from the DNA. The V and J genes are TRDV2 and TRDJ3; 11 bases are a match to TRDD3. CDR1 is GEAIGNYY, CDR2 EKD, per germline. This CDR3 is built from 18 residues. The CDR3 is CACDAAGGYSWDTRQLFF. The CDR3 nucleotides read TGTGCCTGTGACGCTGCTGGGGGATACTCCTGGGACACCCGACAGCTGTTTTTC.

This clone was observed a handful of times. The protein held in TCRdb is that of a much larger clone and does not match this DNA's translation at residue 3, likely because of a read error; the protein shown is translated from the DNA. This sequence joins TRDV2 and TRDJ3, with D perhaps matching TRDD3 (6 bases). Germline CDR1 and CDR2: GEAIGNYY and EKD. The CDR3 is 18 amino acids. The CDR3 coding sequence is TGTGCCCGTGACACCGGGGATGGGAGCTCCTGGGACACCCGACAGATGTTTTTC. Encoded protein: CARDTGDGSSWDTRQMFF.

Turning to this clone: A far larger clone is one base from this, pointing to a likely read error. Other DNA sequences in this sample translate to the same CDR3. V and J are TRDV2 and TRDJ3, with TRDD3 identical over 7 bases. The V gene's germline CDR1 is GEAIGNYY and CDR2 EKD. This CDR3 has 20 residues. As DNA, the CDR3 is TGTGCCTGCGACACTCGTACTGGGGACCACAGCTCCTGGGACACCCGACAGATGTTTTTC. Encoded protein: CACDTRTGDHSSWDTRQMFF.

This clone was observed a few times. A far larger clone is off by one base, so a read error is likely. V gene TRDV2 combines with J gene TRDJ3, with TRDD3 matching over 9 bases. The CDR3 covers 18 residues. Germline CDR1 GEAIGNYY, CDR2 EKD. The CDR3 DNA reads TGTGCCCGTGACACCGTACTGGGGGACTCCTGGGACACCCGACAGATGTTTTTC. Translated: CARDTVLGDSWDTRQMFF.

With regard to this clone: A far bigger clonotype differs at one base, so this is likely a read error. The sample holds other DNA sequences that translate to the same CDR3. The chain recombines TRDV2 with TRDJ2, with TRDD3 identical over 10 bases. Germline trimming cut 1 base from V and 4 bases from J; bases unmatched to any gene: 5. This CDR3 has 16 residues. CDR1 GEAIGNYY and CDR2 EKD come from the germline V gene. Here the CDR3 DNA reads TGTGCCTGTGACACGGGAATGGGGGATACGACAGCACAACTCTTCTTT. Amino acid sequence: CACDTGMGDTTAQLFF.

The table lists this clone with a few counts. TCRdb lists the protein of a much larger clone for this DNA, which differs at residue 6, so this is likely a read error; the protein given here is translated from the DNA itself. This rearrangement joins TRDV2 to TRDJ1, with D possibly being TRDD3 (5 bases). This CDR3 is built from 17 residues. With 0 bases removed from V and 5 bases from J, the gap between germline ends came to 21 bases. Per the germline V gene, CDR1 is GEAIGNYY and CDR2 is EKD. DNA of the CDR3: TGTGCCTGTGACACCGAATTAGGGGGCCGACCGTGGGATAAACTCATCTTT. Its protein product is CACDTELGGRPWDKLIF.

In its sample, this clone was seen a few times. V is TRDV1 and J is TRDJ2; D remains unclear. V lost 5 bases to trimming and J lost 0 bases, with 16 bases between them. The CDR3 runs 17 residues. From germline, CDR1 is TSWWSYY and CDR2 QGS. The CDR3 nucleotides are TGTGCTCTTGGGAAGGGGTTAGCCGCCTCTTTGACAGCACAACTCTTCTTT. Translating it yields CALGKGLAASLTAQLFF.

This clone is judged large. This chain connects TRDV2 to TRDJ3, with no clear D. V dropped 0 bases and J dropped 0 bases, with 20 bases sitting between them. This CDR3 is built from 21 residues. The V gene's germline CDR1 is GEAIGNYY and CDR2 EKD. The CDR3 here is CACDTGYGAAVHSWDTRQMFF. The CDR3 region has the DNA TGTGCCTGTGACACCGGTTATGGTGCGGCGGTCCACTCCTGGGACACCCGACAGATGTTTTTC.

This clone turned up a few times. It differs at one base from a far larger clone, so likely a read error. This sequence joins TRDV2 and TRDJ2; 8 bases line up with TRDD3. This CDR3 comprises 18 residues. CDR1 is GEAIGNYY, CDR2 EKD, per germline. The CDR3: CACDPRYWGSALAAQLFF. CDR3 nucleotides: TGTGCCTGTGACCCTCGGTACTGGGGGTCAGCTTTGGCAGCACAACTCTTCTTT.

The table lists this clone with a few counts. This DNA translates differently at residue 7 from the TCRdb protein, which is that of a much larger clone; a read error is likely, and the protein shown is the DNA's own translation. The rearrangement joins TRDV2 to TRDJ3; no definite D call. The CDR3 consists of 18 residues. Germline CDR1 GEAIGNYY, CDR2 EKD. With 3 bases removed from V and 0 bases from J, the gap between germline ends came to 14 bases. The CDR3 loop is CACDALRAPSWDTRQMFF. The CDR3 DNA sequence: TGTGCCTGTGACGCCCTGAGGGCCCCCTCCTGGGACACCCGACAGATGTTTTTC.

This clone showed up just a few times. As DNA, the CDR3 is TGTGCCTGTGGCACTGGGGGATCCATTACGGTCACCGATAAACTCATCTTT. This translates into CACGTGGSITVTDKLIF. The chain couples TRDV2 to TRDJ1; 10 bases map to TRDD3. There are 17 residues in the CDR3. Germline-derived CDR1 and CDR2 are GEAIGNYY and EKD. V gave up 5 bases and J gave up 1 base; unmatched junction bases: 12.

This clone has just a few counts. With a much larger clone just one base away, this may be a read error. The sample carries other DNA sequences with the same CDR3. The chain has TRDV2 and TRDJ3; 10 positions agree with TRDD3. Germline CDR1 reads GEAIGNYY; CDR2 reads EKD. The CDR3 has 20 amino acids. The CDR3 sequence is CACDKRYWGIPSWDTRQMFF. Written as DNA, the CDR3 is TGTGCCTGTGACAAACGGTACTGGGGGATCCCCTCCTGGGACACCCGCCAGATGTTTTTC.

Points on this clone: The translation of this DNA and the TCRdb protein of a much larger clone differ at residue 11, probably owing to a read error; the protein shown here is translated from the DNA. The chain recombines TRDV2 with TRDJ2; 11 bases agree with TRDD3. The CDR3 consists of 16 residues. Per the germline V gene, CDR1 is GEAIGNYY and CDR2 is EKD. This chain's CDR3 is CACDTGGYALAAQLFF. The CDR3 DNA is TGTGCCTGTGACACTGGGGGATACGCTTTGGCAGCACAACTCTTCTTT.